The rows below give T cell receptor beta chains drawn from one sample of a study of blood T cell repertoires in COVID-19. Measured with immunoSEQ multiplex PCR; TCRdb has only the in-frame clones, and not every one. The repertoire consists of about 18,000 clones, with approximately 91% occurring once and the leading ten covering about 16%. Sequencing was carried out using peripheral blood. The receptors here all came from a human donor in a cohort sampled during active COVID-19. The conserved cysteine and the conserved F or W are not part of the CDR3 here.

J gene	V gene	CDR3 protein
TRBJ1-1	TRBV30	AYQTANTEAF
TRBJ1-1	TRBV7-8	ASRRGRVPEEAF
TRBJ2-2	TRBV6-2/TRBV6-3	ASSGGLFQKENTGELF
TRBJ2-5	TRBV9	ASSPSGQPQETQY
TRBJ1-1	TRBV25-1	ASSGTPPGNTEAF
TRBJ1-2	TRBV28	ASYSTGNYGYT
TRBJ2-3	TRBV24-1	ATSDRTEEGDTQY
TRBJ2-7	TRBV5-4	ASGLAGRDEQY
TRBJ1-5	TRBV19	ASSIPGDLAQH
TRBJ2-7	TRBV6-6	ASRLGQGASYEQY
TRBJ1-6	TRBV20-1	SASRFPEGLH
TRBJ2-5	TRBV16	ASSQEETFQETQY
TRBJ1-2	TRBV5-6	ASSLATGNGYT
TRBJ2-2	TRBV11-2	ASSYPAPRNTGELF
TRBJ2-2	TRBV5-1	ASSLVTGTGELF
TRBJ2-1	TRBV28	ASSLGAGGTYNEQF
TRBJ1-2	TRBV11-2	ASSLAQGTGYT
TRBJ2-5	TRBV12-5	ASATGVLETQY
TRBJ2-1	TRBV25-1	ATSRVLSNEQF
TRBJ2-7	TRBV28	ASSKFLGQGSSYEQY
TRBJ2-5	TRBV7-8	ASSLDSSGNQETQY
TRBJ1-2	TRBV6-5	ASSYSRTGSGYT
TRBJ2-1	TRBV4-2	ASSHRGLINEQF
TRBJ2-6	TRBV10-2	ASGDSTGANVLT
TRBJ2-3	TRBV6-5	ASGSIGGGTDTQY
TRBJ1-3	TRBV21-1	ASICLGRGSRCSGNTIY
TRBJ2-5	TRBV6-5	ASSPLETQY
TRBJ1-1	TRBV5-4	ASSSRKGVMNTEAF
TRBJ1-4	TRBV18	ASSVSGVAYSF
TRBJ2-7	TRBV11-2	ASSFRTSGSAGEQY
.	TRBV3-1/TRBV3-2	ASSHTGTGVYEQY
TRBJ1-1	TRBV30	AWSVKGGLAF
TRBJ1-1	TRBV29-1	SAKGGQGPEAF
TRBJ2-3	TRBV29-1	SVGTSGTWADTQY